The clone carrying this T cell receptor (beta chain) was found many times. Its antigen is not identified. TCRdb reanalysed the PCR reads using MiXCR and keeps one entry per CDR3 protein. There are about 640,000 distinct CDR3 sequences in the sample; approximately 20% occur only once, and roughly 0.85% lies in the top ten. The CDR3 spans 13 residues. Germline V gives CDR1 LGHNA, CDR2 YSLEER. The ends were cut back, 1 base at V and 4 bases at J, with 8 bases in the middle. This record belongs to a study of molecular identifiers for immune sequencing clone quantification. About the research overall: Four of five splits of RNA from around 18,000 or 91,000 naive CD8 cells were sequenced in replicates.

General study points: Clone sizes that are highly expanded could be underestimated when identical TCR molecules share a barcode.

V gene TRBV4-3 combines with J gene TRBJ2-7, with D maybe TRBD2 (6 bases). Sample: naive CD8+ T cells from blood, with Jurkat cell RNA spiked in. The sample's subset: FACS-sorted CD8+CD4-CCR7+CD45RA+ naive T cells. This clonotype originated in a human donor in good health. Some libraries in this study had Jurkat cell RNA spiked in. The CDR3, as DNA: TGCGCCAGCAGCCAAGGAGCGGGTTACGAGCAGTACTTC. Translation: CASSQGAGYEQYF.